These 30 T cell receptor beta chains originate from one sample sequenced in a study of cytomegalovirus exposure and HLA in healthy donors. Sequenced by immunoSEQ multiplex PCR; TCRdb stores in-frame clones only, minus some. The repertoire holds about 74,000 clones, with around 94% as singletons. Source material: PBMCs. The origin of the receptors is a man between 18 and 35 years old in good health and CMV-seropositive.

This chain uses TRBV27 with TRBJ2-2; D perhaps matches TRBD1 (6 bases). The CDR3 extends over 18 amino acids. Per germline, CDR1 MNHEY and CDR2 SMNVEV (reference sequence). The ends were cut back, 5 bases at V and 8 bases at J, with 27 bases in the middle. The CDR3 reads CASSDPRARGLTGGELFF. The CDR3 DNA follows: TGTGCCAGCAGTGACCCCAGAGCCCGGGGTCTTACAGGGGGGGAGCTGTTTTTT.

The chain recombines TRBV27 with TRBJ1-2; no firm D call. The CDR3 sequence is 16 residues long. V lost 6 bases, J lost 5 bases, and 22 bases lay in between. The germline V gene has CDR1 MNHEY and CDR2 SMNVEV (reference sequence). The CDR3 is CASSPVEGGKFYGYTF. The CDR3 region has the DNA TGTGCCAGCAGCCCGGTCGAGGGAGGGAAGTTTTATGGCTACACCTTC.

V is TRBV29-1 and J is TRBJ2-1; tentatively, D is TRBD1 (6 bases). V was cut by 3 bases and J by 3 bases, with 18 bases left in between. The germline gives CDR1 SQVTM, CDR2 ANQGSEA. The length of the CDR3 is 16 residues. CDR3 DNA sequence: TGCAGCGTTGATAAGGCTCAACAGGGATTCTACAATGAGCAGTTCTTC. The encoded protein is CSVDKAQQGFYNEQFF.

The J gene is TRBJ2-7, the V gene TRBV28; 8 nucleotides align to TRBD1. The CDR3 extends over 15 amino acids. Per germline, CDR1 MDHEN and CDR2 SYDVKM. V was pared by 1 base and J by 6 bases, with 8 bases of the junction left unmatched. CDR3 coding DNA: TGTGCCAGCAGTTTATACGGGACAGGTGAGGGCGAGCAGTACTTC. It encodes CASSLYGTGEGEQYF.

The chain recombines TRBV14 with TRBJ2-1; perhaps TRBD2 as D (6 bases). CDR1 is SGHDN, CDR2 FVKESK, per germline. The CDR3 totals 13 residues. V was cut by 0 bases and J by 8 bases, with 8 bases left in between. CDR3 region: CASSQEWRDEQFF. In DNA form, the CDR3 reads TGTGCCAGCAGCCAAGAATGGAGGGATGAGCAGTTCTTC. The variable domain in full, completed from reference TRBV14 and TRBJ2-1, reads EAGVTQFPSHSVIEKGQTVTLRCDPISGHDNLYWYRRVMGKEIKFLLHFVKESKQDESGMPNNRFLAERTGGTYSTLKVQPAELEDSGVYFCASSQEWRDEQFFGPGTRLTVL.

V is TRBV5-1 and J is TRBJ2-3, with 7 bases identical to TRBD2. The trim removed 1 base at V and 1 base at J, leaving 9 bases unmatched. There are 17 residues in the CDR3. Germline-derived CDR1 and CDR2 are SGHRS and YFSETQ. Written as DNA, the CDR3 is TGCGCCAGCAGCTTGTTTGGTACTAGCGCGGGCACAGATACGCAGTATTTT. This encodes CASSLFGTSAGTDTQYF.

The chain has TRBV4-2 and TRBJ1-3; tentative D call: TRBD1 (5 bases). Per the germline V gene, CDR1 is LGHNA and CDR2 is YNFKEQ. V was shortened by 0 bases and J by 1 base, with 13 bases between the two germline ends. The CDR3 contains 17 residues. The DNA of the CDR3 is TGTGCCAGCAGCCAAGATTTGAACAGGCTTTCTGGAAACACCATATATTTT. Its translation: CASSQDLNRLSGNTIYF.

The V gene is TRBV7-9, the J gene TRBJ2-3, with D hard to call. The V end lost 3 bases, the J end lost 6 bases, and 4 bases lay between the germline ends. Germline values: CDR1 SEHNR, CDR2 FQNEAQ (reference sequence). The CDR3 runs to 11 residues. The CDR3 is CASSFRDTQYF. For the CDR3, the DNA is TGTGCCAGCAGCTTCAGGGATACGCAGTATTTT.

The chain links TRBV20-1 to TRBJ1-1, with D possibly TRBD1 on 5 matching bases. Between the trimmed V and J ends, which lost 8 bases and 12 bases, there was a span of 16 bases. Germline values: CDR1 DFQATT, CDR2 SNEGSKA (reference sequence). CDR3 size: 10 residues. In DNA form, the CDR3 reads TGCAGTTGCTCGGGGGATATTTCTTTCTTT. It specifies CSCSGDISFF.

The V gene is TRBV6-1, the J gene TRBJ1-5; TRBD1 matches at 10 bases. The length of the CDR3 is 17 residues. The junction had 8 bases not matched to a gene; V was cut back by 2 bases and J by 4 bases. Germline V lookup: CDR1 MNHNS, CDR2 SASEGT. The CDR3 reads CASSELGQGLRNQPQHF. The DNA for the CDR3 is TGTGCCAGCAGTGAATTGGGACAGGGGCTTAGAAATCAGCCCCAGCATTTT.

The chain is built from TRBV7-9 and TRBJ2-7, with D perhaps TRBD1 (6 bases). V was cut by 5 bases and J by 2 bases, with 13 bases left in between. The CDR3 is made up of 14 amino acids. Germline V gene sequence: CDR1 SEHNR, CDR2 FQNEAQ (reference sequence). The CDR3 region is CASSPDRPAYEQYF. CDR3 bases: TGTGCCAGCAGCCCCGACAGGCCAGCCTACGAGCAGTACTTC. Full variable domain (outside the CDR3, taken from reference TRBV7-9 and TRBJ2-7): DTGVSQNPRHKITKRGQNVTFRCDPISEHNRLYWYRQTLGQGPEFLTYFQNEAQLEKSRLLSDRFSAERPKGSFSTLEIQRTEQGDSAMYLCASSPDRPAYEQYFGPGTRLTVT.

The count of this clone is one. CDR3 sequence reads: CASSKQGFDEQYF. CDR3 nucleotides: TGTGCCAGTAGTAAACAGGGATTCGACGAGCAGTACTTC. The gene calls are TRBV19 and TRBJ2-7; possible D gene TRBD1, 6 bases. The germline V gene has CDR1 LNHDA and CDR2 SQIVND (reference sequence). V was clipped by 4 bases and J by 5 bases, with 12 bases between them. The CDR3 runs to 13 residues. The complete variable domain, with remaining parts taken from reference TRBV19 and TRBJ2-7, reads DGGITQSPKYLFRKEGQNVTLSCEQNLNHDAMYWYRQDPGQGLRLIYYSQIVNDFQKGDIAEGYSVSREKKESFPLTVTSAQKNPTAFYLCASSKQGFDEQYFGPGTRLTVT.

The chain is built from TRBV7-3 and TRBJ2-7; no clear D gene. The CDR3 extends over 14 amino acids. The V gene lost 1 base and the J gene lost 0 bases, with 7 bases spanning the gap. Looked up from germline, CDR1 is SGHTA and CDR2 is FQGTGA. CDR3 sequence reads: CASSLNPSSYEQYF. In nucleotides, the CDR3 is TGTGCCAGCAGCTTAAACCCCAGCTCCTACGAGCAGTACTTC.

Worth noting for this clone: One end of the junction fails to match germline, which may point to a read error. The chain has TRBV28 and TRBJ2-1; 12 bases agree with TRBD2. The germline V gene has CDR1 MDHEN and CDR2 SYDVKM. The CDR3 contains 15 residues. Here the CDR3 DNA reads TGTGCCAGCAGTTTTGGACTAGCGGGGTCCAATGAACAGTTCTTC. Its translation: CASSFGLAGSNEQFF.

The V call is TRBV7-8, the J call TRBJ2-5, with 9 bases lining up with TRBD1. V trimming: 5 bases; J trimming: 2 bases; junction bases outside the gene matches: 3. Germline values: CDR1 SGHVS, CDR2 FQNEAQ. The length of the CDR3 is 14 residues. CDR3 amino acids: CASSKGTGQETQYF. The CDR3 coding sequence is TGTGCCAGCAGCAAAGGGACAGGGCAAGAGACCCAGTACTTC.

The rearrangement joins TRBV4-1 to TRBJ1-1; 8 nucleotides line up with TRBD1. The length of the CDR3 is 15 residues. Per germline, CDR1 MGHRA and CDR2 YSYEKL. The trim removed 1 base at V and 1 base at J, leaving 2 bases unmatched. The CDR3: CASSQVDRENTEAFF. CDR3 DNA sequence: TGCGCCAGCAGCCAAGTGGACAGGGAGAACACTGAAGCTTTCTTT.

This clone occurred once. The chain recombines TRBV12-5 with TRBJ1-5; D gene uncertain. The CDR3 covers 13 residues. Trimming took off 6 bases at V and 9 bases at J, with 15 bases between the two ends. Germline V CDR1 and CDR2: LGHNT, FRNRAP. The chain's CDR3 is CASGFSQGGPQHF. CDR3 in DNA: TGTGCTAGTGGGTTTAGTCAAGGAGGGCCCCAGCATTTT.

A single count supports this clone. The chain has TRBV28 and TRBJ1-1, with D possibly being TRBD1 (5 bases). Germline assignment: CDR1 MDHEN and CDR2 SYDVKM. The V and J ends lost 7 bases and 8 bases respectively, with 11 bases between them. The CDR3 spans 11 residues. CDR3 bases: TGTGCCAGCACCCAGGGTATAGAAGCTTTCTTT. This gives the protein CASTQGIEAFF.

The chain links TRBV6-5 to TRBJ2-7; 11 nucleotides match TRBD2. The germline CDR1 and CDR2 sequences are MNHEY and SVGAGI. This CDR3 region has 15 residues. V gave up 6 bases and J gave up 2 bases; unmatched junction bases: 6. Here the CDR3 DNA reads TGTGCCAGCAGCCCACGACTAGCGGGAACCTACGAGCAGTACTTC. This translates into CASSPRLAGTYEQYF.

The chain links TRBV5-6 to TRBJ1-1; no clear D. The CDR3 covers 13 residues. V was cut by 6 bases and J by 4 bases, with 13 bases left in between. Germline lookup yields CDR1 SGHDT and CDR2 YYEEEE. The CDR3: CASTRTEGTEAFF. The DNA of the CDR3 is TGTGCCAGCACGCGAACAGAGGGCACTGAAGCTTTCTTT.

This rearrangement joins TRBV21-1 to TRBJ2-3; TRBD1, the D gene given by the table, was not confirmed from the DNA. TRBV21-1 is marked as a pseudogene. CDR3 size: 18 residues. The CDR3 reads CASSHRVMRVKSTDTQYF. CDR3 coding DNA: TGTGCCAGCAGCCACAGGGTTATGAGGGTGAAAAGCACAGATACGCAGTATTTT.

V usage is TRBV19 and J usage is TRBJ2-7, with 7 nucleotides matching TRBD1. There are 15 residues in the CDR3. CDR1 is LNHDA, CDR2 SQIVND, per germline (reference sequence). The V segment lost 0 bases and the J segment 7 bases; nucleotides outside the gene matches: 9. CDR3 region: CASSIETGTAPEQYF. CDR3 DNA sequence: TGTGCCAGTAGTATAGAGACCGGGACAGCGCCAGAGCAGTACTTC.

The DNA of the CDR3 is TGTGCCAGCAAAGTTGGGACAGGGTATTCCGGGGAGCTGTTTTTT. This sequence encodes CASKVGTGYSGELFF. The V gene is TRBV6-5, the J gene TRBJ2-2, with TRBD1 matching 9 bases. Per germline, CDR1 MNHEY and CDR2 SVGAGI. The CDR3 is 15 residues long. The V segment lost 7 bases and the J segment 6 bases; nucleotides outside the gene matches: 9.

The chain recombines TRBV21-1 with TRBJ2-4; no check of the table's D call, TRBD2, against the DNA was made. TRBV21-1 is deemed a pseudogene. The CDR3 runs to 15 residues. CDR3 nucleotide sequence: TGTGCCAGCCCAAAGCCCTACCTAGCCAAAAACATTCAGTACTTC. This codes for CASPKPYLAKNIQYF.

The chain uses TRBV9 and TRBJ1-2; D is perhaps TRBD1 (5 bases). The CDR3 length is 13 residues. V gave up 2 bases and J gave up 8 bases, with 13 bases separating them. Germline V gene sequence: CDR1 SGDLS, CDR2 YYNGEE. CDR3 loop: CASSVGSGIGYTF. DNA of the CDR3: TGTGCCAGCAGCGTGGGATCAGGGATCGGCTACACCTTC.

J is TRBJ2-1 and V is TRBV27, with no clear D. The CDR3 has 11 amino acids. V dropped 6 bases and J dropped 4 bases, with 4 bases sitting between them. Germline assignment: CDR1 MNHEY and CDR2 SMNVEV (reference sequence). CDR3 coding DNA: TGTGCCAGCAGGACATACAATGAGCAGTTCTTC. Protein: CASRTYNEQFF.

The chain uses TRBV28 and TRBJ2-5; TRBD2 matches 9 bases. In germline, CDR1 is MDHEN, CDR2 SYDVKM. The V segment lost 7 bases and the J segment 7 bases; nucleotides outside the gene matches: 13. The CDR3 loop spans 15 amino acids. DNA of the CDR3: TGTGCCAGCACCCCTCGCGGGGGGGCCTCGGGGACCCAGTACTTC. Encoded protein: CASTPRGGASGTQYF.

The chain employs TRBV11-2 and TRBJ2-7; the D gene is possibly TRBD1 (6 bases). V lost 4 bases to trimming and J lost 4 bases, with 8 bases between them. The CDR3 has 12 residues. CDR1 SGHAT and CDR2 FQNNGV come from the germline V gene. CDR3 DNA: TGTGCCAGCAGCTCGACAGGTTACGAGCAGTACTTC. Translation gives CASSSTGYEQYF.

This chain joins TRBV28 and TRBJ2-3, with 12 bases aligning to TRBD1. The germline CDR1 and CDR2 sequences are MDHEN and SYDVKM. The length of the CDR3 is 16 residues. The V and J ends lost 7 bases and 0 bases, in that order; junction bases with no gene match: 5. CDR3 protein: CASTGTGGFSTDTQYF. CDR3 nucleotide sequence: TGTGCCAGCACCGGGACAGGGGGCTTTAGCACAGATACGCAGTATTTT.

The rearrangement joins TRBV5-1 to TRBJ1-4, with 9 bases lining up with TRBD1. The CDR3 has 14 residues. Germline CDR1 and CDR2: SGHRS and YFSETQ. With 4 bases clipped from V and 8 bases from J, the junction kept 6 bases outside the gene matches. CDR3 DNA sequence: TGCGCCAGCAGCCAGGACAGGGGTGAAGAAAAACTGTTTTTT. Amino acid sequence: CASSQDRGEEKLFF.